These T cell receptor beta chains were read from a single sample in a study of vaccination and CD4 T cells after COVID-19. MiXCR was run by TCRdb on the PCR reads, yielding one entry per CDR3 protein. The table has around 4,800 distinct CDR3 sequences, approximately 78% seen once. Their antigens are not known. Specimen: CD4+ T cells from blood, cultured in vitro. These receptors all stem from a human donor who had recovered from COVID-19. Both conserved end residues are part of each CDR3. The order of the fields is CDR3 length, V gene, J gene, clone size, D gene, CDR3 DNA, CDR3 protein. The D gene is left open where the match is weak. Rows give clone size only sometimes, using once, few, many, or a class for an expanded clone.

cdr3_length: 15; v_call: TRBV20-1; j_call: TRBJ1-2; clone_size: .; d_call: TRBD1; cdr3_nt: TGCAGTGCTAGAGCAGAAACGGGACAGGAGACCGGCTACACCTTC; cdr3_aa: CSARAETGQETGYTF
cdr3_length: 14; v_call: TRBV6-1; j_call: TRBJ1-1; clone_size: .; d_call: .; cdr3_nt: TGTGCCAGCAGCGTTGACCAGGAGGGGACTGAAGCTTTCTTT; cdr3_aa: CASSVDQEGTEAFF
cdr3_length: 16; v_call: TRBV7-2; j_call: TRBJ2-4; clone_size: few; d_call: TRBD1; cdr3_nt: TGTGCCAGCAGCCCTCTTGGGAGGGACAGGGACGACATTCAGTACTTC; cdr3_aa: CASSPLGRDRDDIQYF
cdr3_length: 15; v_call: TRBV11-2; j_call: TRBJ1-1; clone_size: .; d_call: .; cdr3_nt: TGTGCCAGCAGATTGACTGGGGGGATGAACACTGAAGCTTTCTTT; cdr3_aa: CASRLTGGMNTEAFF
cdr3_length: 15; v_call: TRBV10-3; j_call: TRBJ1-1; clone_size: .; d_call: .; cdr3_nt: TGTGCCATCAGTGGATCTACAGGGAGAAGAACTGAAGCTTTCTTT; cdr3_aa: CAISGSTGRRTEAFF
cdr3_length: 16; v_call: TRBV6-1; j_call: TRBJ2-7; clone_size: .; d_call: .; cdr3_nt: TGTGCCAGCAGGGTTTTCGGGACTTCTACTACCTACGAGCAGTACTTC; cdr3_aa: CASRVFGTSTTYEQYF
cdr3_length: 16; v_call: TRBV2; j_call: TRBJ1-5; clone_size: .; d_call: .; cdr3_nt: TGTGCCAGCAGGGGGGGGATGGCAGGGCCTAATCAGCCCCAGCATTTT; cdr3_aa: CASRGGMAGPNQPQHF
cdr3_length: 14; v_call: TRBV6-1; j_call: TRBJ1-5; clone_size: .; d_call: TRBD1; cdr3_nt: TGTGCCAGCAGTACCAGGGGGAGCAATCAGCCCCAGCATTTT; cdr3_aa: CASSTRGSNQPQHF
cdr3_length: 16; v_call: TRBV10-3; j_call: TRBJ1-2; clone_size: .; d_call: .; cdr3_nt: TGTGCCATCAGTGAATGGGGGGCGAGTGGGCTGGGTGGCTACACCTTC; cdr3_aa: CAISEWGASGLGGYTF
cdr3_length: 14; v_call: TRBV20-1; j_call: TRBJ1-5; clone_size: .; d_call: .; cdr3_nt: TGCAGTGCTAGAGAAGGCGGGGTAGGGCAGCCCCAGCATTTT; cdr3_aa: CSAREGGVGQPQHF
cdr3_length: 20; v_call: TRBV6-2/TRBV6-3; j_call: TRBJ2-5; clone_size: .; d_call: TRBD2; cdr3_nt: TGTGCCAGCAGTTACCCCGGACTAGCGGGGGGGCCCTCGCATTTTGAGACCCAGTACTTC; cdr3_aa: CASSYPGLAGGPSHFETQYF
cdr3_length: 15; v_call: TRBV7-8; j_call: TRBJ2-1; clone_size: once; d_call: TRBD1; cdr3_nt: TGTGCCAGCAGCTTAGGACAGGGGGTCTACAATGAGCAGTTCTTC; cdr3_aa: CASSLGQGVYNEQFF
cdr3_length: 16; v_call: TRBV7-8; j_call: TRBJ2-5; clone_size: .; d_call: .; cdr3_nt: TGTGCCAGCAGCCTAAACCTACTAGGGACGAAAGAGACCCAGTACTTC; cdr3_aa: CASSLNLLGTKETQYF
cdr3_length: 14; v_call: TRBV12-5; j_call: TRBJ2-7; clone_size: .; d_call: .; cdr3_nt: TGTGCTAGTGGTTTGGGGAATGTACCCTACGAGCAGTACTTC; cdr3_aa: CASGLGNVPYEQYF
cdr3_length: 17; v_call: TRBV7-8; j_call: TRBJ1-6; clone_size: few; d_call: TRBD1; cdr3_nt: TGTGCCAGCAGCCAACCCCCCGGGACAGGGCTTAATTCACCCCTCCACTTT; cdr3_aa: CASSQPPGTGLNSPLHF
cdr3_length: 13; v_call: TRBV28; j_call: TRBJ2-2; clone_size: .; d_call: .; cdr3_nt: TGTGCCAGCAAAGGACCGAACACCGGGGAGCTGTTTTTT; cdr3_aa: CASKGPNTGELFF
cdr3_length: 14; v_call: TRBV4-3; j_call: TRBJ2-1; clone_size: .; d_call: .; cdr3_nt: TGCGCCAGCAGCCAAGTCGTGGGTGGAGTAGAGCAGTTCTTC; cdr3_aa: CASSQVVGGVEQFF
cdr3_length: 16; v_call: TRBV9; j_call: TRBJ1-1; clone_size: .; d_call: .; cdr3_nt: TGTGCCAGCAGCGTAGCAGGGTTGGGCGTGAACACTGAAGCTTTCTTT; cdr3_aa: CASSVAGLGVNTEAFF
cdr3_length: 18; v_call: TRBV27; j_call: TRBJ2-7; clone_size: .; d_call: TRBD2; cdr3_nt: TGTGCCAGCAGCGGGAAATCATTAGCGGGGCGCACACCCTACGAGCAGTACTTC; cdr3_aa: CASSGKSLAGRTPYEQYF
cdr3_length: 16; v_call: TRBV2; j_call: TRBJ1-5; clone_size: .; d_call: .; cdr3_nt: TGTGCCAGCAGCTTGCAGTCTCTATATAGCAATCAGCCCCAGCATTTT; cdr3_aa: CASSLQSLYSNQPQHF
cdr3_length: 18; v_call: TRBV6-1; j_call: TRBJ2-6; clone_size: .; d_call: TRBD1; cdr3_nt: TGTGCCAGCAGTGCCCGGACAGGCCTCCCGTCTGGGGCCAACGTCCTGACTTTC; cdr3_aa: CASSARTGLPSGANVLTF
cdr3_length: 15; v_call: TRBV7-9; j_call: TRBJ1-2; clone_size: .; d_call: .; cdr3_nt: TGTGCCAGCAGCTTTGAACAGGTGGGGTACTATGGCTACACCTTC; cdr3_aa: CASSFEQVGYYGYTF
cdr3_length: 14; v_call: TRBV2; j_call: TRBJ1-2; clone_size: .; d_call: .; cdr3_nt: TGTGCCAGCAATGTTGGGCGGGGGCCTGGGGGCTACACCTTC; cdr3_aa: CASNVGRGPGGYTF
cdr3_length: 16; v_call: TRBV6-7; j_call: TRBJ1-2; clone_size: .; d_call: .; cdr3_nt: TGTGCCAGCAGTTACTCGATATATTTGGGCGCATATGGCTACACCTTC; cdr3_aa: CASSYSIYLGAYGYTF
cdr3_length: 20; v_call: TRBV6-2/TRBV6-3; j_call: TRBJ1-1; clone_size: .; d_call: .; cdr3_nt: TGTGCCAGTAAGCACGAGCAGGGCGATGGGGGCCCTTTGGTGAACACTGAAGCTTTCTTT; cdr3_aa: CASKHEQGDGGPLVNTEAFF
cdr3_length: 15; v_call: TRBV7-2; j_call: TRBJ1-5; clone_size: .; d_call: .; cdr3_nt: TGTGCCAGCAGCCCACAGGGAGTGGGCAATCAGCCCCAGCATTTT; cdr3_aa: CASSPQGVGNQPQHF
cdr3_length: 13; v_call: TRBV20-1; j_call: TRBJ1-1; clone_size: .; d_call: .; cdr3_nt: TGCAGTGCACTCGGACGAAAAAACACTGAAGCTTTCTTT; cdr3_aa: CSALGRKNTEAFF
cdr3_length: 15; v_call: TRBV2; j_call: TRBJ1-1; clone_size: .; d_call: TRBD1; cdr3_nt: TGTGCCAGCAGTCGGGACAGGGGAGGGAACACTGAAGCTTTCTTT; cdr3_aa: CASSRDRGGNTEAFF
cdr3_length: 17; v_call: TRBV7-9; j_call: TRBJ2-4; clone_size: few; d_call: TRBD2; cdr3_nt: TGTGCCAGCAGCTTACCCGCAGCGGGGGTTCCCAAAAACATTCAGTACTTC; cdr3_aa: CASSLPAAGVPKNIQYF
cdr3_length: 17; v_call: TRBV11-3; j_call: TRBJ2-2; clone_size: .; d_call: .; cdr3_nt: TGTGCCAGCAGTCAGACGGGACCCGCCTTGAACACCGGGGAGCTGTTTTTT; cdr3_aa: CASSQTGPALNTGELFF
cdr3_length: 14; v_call: TRBV19; j_call: TRBJ1-1; clone_size: .; d_call: TRBD1; cdr3_nt: TGTGCCAGTAGTATAGTCAGGGGGCCCACTGAAGCTTTCTTT; cdr3_aa: CASSIVRGPTEAFF
cdr3_length: 12; v_call: TRBV10-3; j_call: TRBJ1-6; clone_size: .; d_call: .; cdr3_nt: TGTGCCATCAAAGACAAACAGTCACCCCTCCACTTT; cdr3_aa: CAIKDKQSPLHF
cdr3_length: 14; v_call: TRBV19; j_call: TRBJ1-6; clone_size: .; d_call: .; cdr3_nt: TGTGCCAGTAGTATAGGCAGGGATGGTTCACCCCTCCACTTT; cdr3_aa: CASSIGRDGSPLHF
cdr3_length: 11; v_call: TRBV7-9; j_call: TRBJ1-1; clone_size: .; d_call: .; cdr3_nt: TGTGCCAGCAGCTTAGAAGGAGAAGCTTTCTTT; cdr3_aa: CASSLEGEAFF
cdr3_length: 15; v_call: TRBV7-3; j_call: TRBJ2-5; clone_size: .; d_call: .; cdr3_nt: TGTGCCAGCAGCTCTGTGGGACAAATACAAGAGACCCAGTACTTC; cdr3_aa: CASSSVGQIQETQYF
cdr3_length: 11; v_call: TRBV20-1; j_call: TRBJ2-2; clone_size: .; d_call: .; cdr3_nt: TGCAGCTTCCAAGACACCGGGGAGCTGTTTTTT; cdr3_aa: CSFQDTGELFF
cdr3_length: 15; v_call: TRBV20-1; j_call: TRBJ1-6; clone_size: .; d_call: TRBD1; cdr3_nt: TGCAGTGCCGCTCCGGGACAGGGGTCGAATTCACCCCTCCACTTT; cdr3_aa: CSAAPGQGSNSPLHF
cdr3_length: 15; v_call: TRBV5-4; j_call: TRBJ1-2; clone_size: .; d_call: .; cdr3_nt: TGTGCCAGCAGCTTGGCGGGGCAGGTAAACTATGGCTACACCTTC; cdr3_aa: CASSLAGQVNYGYTF
cdr3_length: 15; v_call: TRBV7-3; j_call: TRBJ2-2; clone_size: .; d_call: .; cdr3_nt: TGTGCCAGCAGCCAATCTGGGGAACGGACCGGGGAGCTGTTTTTT; cdr3_aa: CASSQSGERTGELFF
cdr3_length: 17; v_call: TRBV12-3/TRBV12-4; j_call: TRBJ1-1; clone_size: .; d_call: TRBD1; cdr3_nt: TGTGCCAGCAGTCCTACGACAGGGAGCCGAATTGGCACTGAAGCTTTCTTT; cdr3_aa: CASSPTTGSRIGTEAFF
cdr3_length: 15; v_call: TRBV7-2; j_call: TRBJ2-5; clone_size: .; d_call: .; cdr3_nt: TGTGCCAGCACCGTTAAAAAGGGGGGATCAGAGACCCAGTACTTC; cdr3_aa: CASTVKKGGSETQYF
cdr3_length: 12; v_call: TRBV7-2; j_call: TRBJ1-2; clone_size: .; d_call: .; cdr3_nt: TGTGCCAGCAGCTTAAACAGGCATGACTACACCTTC; cdr3_aa: CASSLNRHDYTF
cdr3_length: 15; v_call: TRBV7-9; j_call: TRBJ1-1; clone_size: .; d_call: .; cdr3_nt: TGTGCCAGCAGAACTAAGGACCGCATGAACACTGAAGCTTTCTTT; cdr3_aa: CASRTKDRMNTEAFF
cdr3_length: 14; v_call: TRBV7-9; j_call: TRBJ1-5; clone_size: .; d_call: .; cdr3_nt: TGTGCCAGCAGCTCCGATTTTAGCAATCAGCCCCAGCATTTT; cdr3_aa: CASSSDFSNQPQHF
cdr3_length: 14; v_call: TRBV7-9; j_call: TRBJ1-1; clone_size: .; d_call: .; cdr3_nt: TGTGCCAGCAGCCCGGGCGCAGGGAACACTGAAGCTTTCTTT; cdr3_aa: CASSPGAGNTEAFF
cdr3_length: 18; v_call: TRBV15; j_call: TRBJ2-3; clone_size: .; d_call: .; cdr3_nt: TGTGCCACCAGCAGCGCTACTTACGTCCGATTTAATTCAGATACGCAGTATTTT; cdr3_aa: CATSSATYVRFNSDTQYF
cdr3_length: 14; v_call: TRBV2; j_call: TRBJ1-2; clone_size: .; d_call: TRBD1; cdr3_nt: TGTGCCAGCAGTTCTTCTACAGGGGGGTATGGCTACACCTTC; cdr3_aa: CASSSSTGGYGYTF
cdr3_length: 14; v_call: TRBV12-3/TRBV12-4; j_call: TRBJ1-5; clone_size: .; d_call: .; cdr3_nt: TGTGCCAGCAGCCGCTACAGGGAAGGTCAGCCCCAGCATTTT; cdr3_aa: CASSRYREGQPQHF
cdr3_length: 16; v_call: TRBV20-1; j_call: TRBJ1-1; clone_size: .; d_call: .; cdr3_nt: TGCAGTGCTAGAGATCGGTCCGGGCAGTTAAACACTGAAGCTTTCTTT; cdr3_aa: CSARDRSGQLNTEAFF
cdr3_length: 14; v_call: TRBV25-1; j_call: TRBJ1-2; clone_size: .; d_call: .; cdr3_nt: TGTGCCAGCAGCCTCTCCACGGAGGGGTTTGGCTACACCTTC; cdr3_aa: CASSLSTEGFGYTF
cdr3_length: 14; v_call: TRBV18; j_call: TRBJ1-5; clone_size: .; d_call: .; cdr3_nt: TGTGCCAGCTCACCAAAAGGAGCAAATCAGCCCCAGCATTTT; cdr3_aa: CASSPKGANQPQHF
cdr3_length: 14; v_call: TRBV25-1; j_call: TRBJ2-3; clone_size: few; d_call: .; cdr3_nt: TGTGCCAGCAGTGAAGGCGGCAGCACAGATACGCAGTATTTT; cdr3_aa: CASSEGGSTDTQYF
cdr3_length: 13; v_call: TRBV20-1; j_call: TRBJ1-3; clone_size: once; d_call: TRBD1; cdr3_nt: TGCAGTGCTACAGGGGGCTTAGGGAACACCATATATTTT; cdr3_aa: CSATGGLGNTIYF